Presented here are 3 T cell receptor beta chains from one specimen sequenced in a study of T cells after posttransplantation cyclophosphamide. Assay used: immunoSEQ multiplex PCR; TCRdb lists only in-frame clones, some missing. In the table there are about 6,000 clones, 95% to 98% of which are singletons. Sequenced sample: memory CD4+ T cells sorted from PBMCs. Receptors originate from a man aged 35-49 years in good health, CMV-negative, and a related stem cell transplant donor.

V and J are TRBV9 and TRBJ2-7; TRBD2 agrees at 14 bases. J was trimmed by 7 bases and V by 3 bases; bases with no gene match: 3. CDR3 size: 14 residues. Per the germline V gene, CDR1 is SGDLS and CDR2 is YYNGEE. The CDR3: CASSARLAGGEQYF. The CDR3 region has the DNA TGTGCCAGCAGCGCGAGACTAGCGGGGGGGGAGCAGTACTTC. The full variable domain, with the rest looked up from reference TRBV9 and TRBJ2-7, is DSGVTQTPKHLITATGQRVTLRCSPRSGDLSVYWYQQSLDQGLQFLIQYYNGEERAKGNILERFSAQQFPDLHSELNLSSLELGDSALYFCASSARLAGGEQYFGPGTRLTVT.

This clone was seen just once. The rearrangement uses TRBV6-1 and TRBJ2-7; the D gene is possibly TRBD1 (5 bases). Germline V gene data show CDR1 as MNHNS and CDR2 as SASEGT. Trimming removed 1 base at V and 0 bases at J, with 19 bases between. The CDR3 has 18 amino acids. DNA of the CDR3: TGTGCCAGCAGTGAAGAGACGGAGTGGCAGGGATTCTCCTACGAGCAGTACTTC. Translation: CASSEETEWQGFSYEQYF.

The DNA for the CDR3 is TGCAGCGTTGAGATGAGAGCTCAAGAGACCCAGTACTTC. Amino acid sequence: CSVEMRAQETQYF. The chain has TRBV29-1 and TRBJ2-5; D is undetermined. This CDR3 is 13 amino acids long. Germline V CDR1 and CDR2: SQVTM, ANQGSEA. V lost 3 bases and J 2 bases, leaving 10 bases between the germline ends.